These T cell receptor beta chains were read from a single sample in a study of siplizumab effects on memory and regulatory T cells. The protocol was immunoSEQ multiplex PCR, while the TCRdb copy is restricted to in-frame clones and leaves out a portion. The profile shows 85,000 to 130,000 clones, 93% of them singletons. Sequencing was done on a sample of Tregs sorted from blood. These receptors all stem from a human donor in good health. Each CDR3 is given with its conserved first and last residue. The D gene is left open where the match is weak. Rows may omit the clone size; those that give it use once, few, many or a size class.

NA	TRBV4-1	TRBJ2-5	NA	TGCGCCAGCAGCCAAACCGGGCCGGTGGAGACCCAGTACTTC	CASSQTGPVETQYF
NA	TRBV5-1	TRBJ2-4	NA	TGCGCCAGCAGCTTGCTGCCGGGACATCTAGCCAAAAACATTCAGTACTTC	CASSLLPGHLAKNIQYF
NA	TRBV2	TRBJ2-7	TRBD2	TGTGCCAGCAGTGATAGGGCGACTAGCGGCTCCTACGAGCAGTACTTC	CASSDRATSGSYEQYF
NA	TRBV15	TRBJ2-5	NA	TGTGCCACCAGCAGAGAACTAAGGCCTGAGACCCAGTACTTC	CATSRELRPETQYF
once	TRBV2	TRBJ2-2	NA	TGTGCCAGCAGTGAGGACACCGGGGAGCTGTTTTTT	CASSEDTGELFF
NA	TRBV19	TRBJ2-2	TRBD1	TGTGCCAGTAGTACAGGGGGCTGGAGCGCCGGGGAGCTGTTTTTT	CASSTGGWSAGELFF
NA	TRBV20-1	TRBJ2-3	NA	TGCAGCCCGGTCACAGATACGCAGTATTTT	CSPVTDTQYF
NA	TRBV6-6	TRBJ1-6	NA	TGTGCCAGCAGTCCGACAGTGCTCAATTCACCCCTCCACTTT	CASSPTVLNSPLHF
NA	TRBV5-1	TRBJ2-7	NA	TGCGCCAGCAAGCGTTCTACGGGATCCTACGAGCAGTACTTC	CASKRSTGSYEQYF
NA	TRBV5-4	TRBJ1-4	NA	TGTGCCAGCAGCTTAGGGCCAGGGCATAATGAAAAACTGTTTTTT	CASSLGPGHNEKLFF
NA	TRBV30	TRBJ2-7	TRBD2	TGTGCCTGGAGTCCCGGACTAGCGCTCTCCTACGAGCAGTACTTC	CAWSPGLALSYEQYF
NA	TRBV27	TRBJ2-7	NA	TGTGCCAGCAGTTTATTAGTCGGCGGGTCCGAGCAGTACTTC	CASSLLVGGSEQYF
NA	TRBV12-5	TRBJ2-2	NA	TGTGCTAGTGGTTTGGCCCCGACCGGGGAGCTGTTTTTT	CASGLAPTGELFF
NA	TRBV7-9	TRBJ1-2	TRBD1	TGTGCCAGCAGCCCCTTCCCTCGGACAGGTTTGAGAAGCTATGGCTACACCTTC	CASSPFPRTGLRSYGYTF
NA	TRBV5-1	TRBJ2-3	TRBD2	TGCGCCAGCAGCTTTAGCGGGGCTAGCACAGATACGCAGTATTTT	CASSFSGASTDTQYF
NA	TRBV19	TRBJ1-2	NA	TGTGCCAGTAGCCTTGACACATCCTATGGCTACACCTTC	CASSLDTSYGYTF
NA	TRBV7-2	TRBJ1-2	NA	TGTGCCAGTGAATATGGGAGGCTGGGAAACGATGGCTACACCTTC	CASEYGRLGNDGYTF
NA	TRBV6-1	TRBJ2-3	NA	TGTGCCAGCCGGAGGTACAGGGAGTCAGATACGCAGTATTTT	CASRRYRESDTQYF
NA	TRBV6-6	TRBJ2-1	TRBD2	TGTGCCAGCAGTTTGAGGCTAGCGGGGGGGAGGGATGAGCAGTTCTTC	CASSLRLAGGRDEQFF
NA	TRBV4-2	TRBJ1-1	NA	TGTGCCAGCAGCCAAGTTTGGGTTGGCAGCACTGAAGCTTTCTTT	CASSQVWVGSTEAFF
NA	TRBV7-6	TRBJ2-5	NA	TGTGCCAGCAGCTTAAACAGGGTTTCGGGAGAGACCCAGTACTTC	CASSLNRVSGETQYF
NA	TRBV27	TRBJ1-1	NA	TGTGCCAGCAGTTATAGGACAGATACTGAAGCTTTCTTT	CASSYRTDTEAFF
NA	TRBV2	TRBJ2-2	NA	TGTGCCAGCAGTACGGAAAGGGTCACCGGGGAGCTGTTTTTT	CASSTERVTGELFF
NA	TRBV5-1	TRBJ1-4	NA	TGCGCCAGCAGCTTGTTGGGGTTGGGGCTTGAAAAACTGTTTTTT	CASSLLGLGLEKLFF
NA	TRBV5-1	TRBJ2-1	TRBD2	TGCGCCAGCAGCTTGGAATTAGCAGCGGGAAACAATGAGCAGTTCTTC	CASSLELAAGNNEQFF
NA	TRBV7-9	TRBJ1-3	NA	TGTGCCAGCAGCACCCGATGGAACACCATATATTTT	CASSTRWNTIYF
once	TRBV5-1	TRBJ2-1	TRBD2	TGCGCCAGCAGCCGCAAGCAGCGGGGATACAATGAGCAGTTCTTC	CASSRKQRGYNEQFF